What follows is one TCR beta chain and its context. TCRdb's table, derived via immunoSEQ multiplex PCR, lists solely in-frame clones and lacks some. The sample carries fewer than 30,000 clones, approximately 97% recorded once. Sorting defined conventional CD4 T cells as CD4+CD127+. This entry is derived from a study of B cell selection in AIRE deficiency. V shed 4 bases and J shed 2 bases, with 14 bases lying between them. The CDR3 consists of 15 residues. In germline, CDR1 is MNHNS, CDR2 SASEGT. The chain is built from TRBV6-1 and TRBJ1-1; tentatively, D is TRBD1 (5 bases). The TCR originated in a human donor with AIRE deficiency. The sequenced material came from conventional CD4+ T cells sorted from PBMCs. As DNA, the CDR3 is TGTGCCAGCAGTGGGGCCGACAGTCGCAACACTGAAGCTTTCTTT. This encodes CASSGADSRNTEAFF.